What follows is one TCR beta chain and its context. CDR3 length: 13 amino acids. V was clipped by 6 bases and J by 8 bases, with 13 bases between them. CDR1 is ENHRY, CDR2 SYGVKD, per germline. The data derive from a study of blood T cell repertoires in COVID-19. Study-level information: Collection of acute and convalescent COVID-19 samples took place in the United States, Italy and Spain. The analysed material was cDNA or gDNA that came from T cells, B-cell-depleted T cells, or PBMCs.

In the authors' workflow: Estimation of nucleated cell counts relied on the amplification of reference gene primers. TCRdb's copy holds only in-frame clones and misses some; the assay was immunoSEQ multiplex PCR. That table gives V, J and clone size, and the DNA gave D and trimming. The sample yields about 190,000 clones, about 88% seen once. The sequence derives from a woman in her 30s with active or convalescent COVID-19. Sequencing was performed on peripheral blood. The genes are TRBV10-3 and TRBJ1-4, with D perhaps TRBD1 (6 bases). The CDR3 here is CAIRGDMLEKLFF. In DNA, the CDR3 is TGTGCCATCAGGGGGGACATGTTGGAAAAACTGTTTTTT.